Shown below are 29 T cell receptor beta chains from a single sample sequenced in a study of T cells in Graves' hyperthyroidism and ophthalmopathy. RNA transcripts provided the source from which TCR beta CDR3 regions were amplified. Researchers ran a first-round RT-PCR on the TCR CDR3 using the HTBI primer set. TCRdb independently ran MiXCR on the multiplex PCR reads; one entry per CDR3 protein. The top ten clones hold more than 25% of a sample with just under 750,000 distinct CDR3 sequences, under 45% of them seen once. The material sequenced was blood. The receptors stem from a woman between 40 and 55 years old with Graves' hyperthyroidism.

The CDR3: CASSERVLDTEAFF. The CDR3 DNA is TGTGCCAGCAGTGAGAGGGTGCTGGACACTGAAGCTTTCTTT. The genes are TRBV2 and TRBJ1-1; D is uncertain. CDR3 length: 14 amino acids. Germline V gives CDR1 SNHLY, CDR2 FYNNEI. The V and J ends lost 3 bases and 3 bases respectively, with 11 bases between them.

V is TRBV7-9 and J is TRBJ2-7, with TRBD1 identical over 11 bases. Looked up from germline, CDR1 is SEHNR and CDR2 is FQNEAQ (reference sequence). The CDR3 runs 13 residues. Trimming removed 6 bases from V and 5 bases from J; junction bases left unmatched: 3. The CDR3: CASREDRGHEQYF. Written as DNA, the CDR3 is TGTGCCAGCAGGGAGGACAGGGGGCACGAGCAGTACTTC.

On this clonotype itself: With a much larger clone just one base away, this may be a read error. V usage is TRBV20-1 and J usage is TRBJ2-7; D gene uncertain. The CDR3 sequence is 12 residues long. V was cut by 2 bases and J by 2 bases, with 7 bases left in between. Germline V gene data show CDR1 as DFQATT and CDR2 as SNEGSKA (reference sequence). The CDR3 sequence is CSARRLTYEQYF. DNA of the CDR3: TGCAGTGCTAGACGCCTCACCTACGAGCAGTACTTC.

The V and J genes are TRBV6-6 and TRBJ1-4; possible D gene TRBD1, 5 bases. CDR1 MNHNY and CDR2 SVGAGI come from the germline V gene (reference sequence). The V and J ends lost 7 bases and 7 bases respectively, with 16 bases between them. The CDR3 is 14 residues long. The CDR3 protein is CASTIRRGGEKLFF. CDR3 DNA sequence: TGTGCCAGCACCATCCGGCGGGGCGGTGAAAAACTGTTTTTT.

The table lists this clonotype with a few counts. The V call is TRBV14, the J call TRBJ2-1; perhaps TRBD2 as D (5 bases). The CDR3 is 13 amino acids. Germline CDR1 reads SGHDN; CDR2 reads FVKESK. Trimming removed 0 bases from V and 14 bases from J, with 14 bases in between. The CDR3 DNA reads as TGTGCCAGCAGCCAAGACCGCGGGTTGAGGAAGTTCTTC. As protein: CASSQDRGLRKFF. Supplemented by reference TRBV14 and TRBJ2-1, the full variable domain reads EAGVTQFPSHSVIEKGQTVTLRCDPISGHDNLYWYRRVMGKEIKFLLHFVKESKQDESGMPNNRFLAERTGGTYSTLKVQPAELEDSGVYFCASSQDRGLRKFFGPGTRLTVL.

The gene calls are TRBV5-5 and TRBJ1-4; the match to TRBD1 covers 8 bases. The V gene end was trimmed by 4 bases and the J gene end by 8 bases; junction bases not matched to a gene: 7. Per germline, CDR1 SGHKS and CDR2 YYEKEE (reference sequence). The CDR3 loop spans 14 amino acids. For the CDR3, the DNA is TGTGCCAGCAGCCTGGACAGGGAAAACGAAAAACTGTTTTTT. Translating gives CASSLDRENEKLFF.

J is TRBJ1-2 and V is TRBV4-3, with a possible D match to TRBD1 (5 bases). V lost 4 bases and J 0 bases, leaving 15 bases between the germline ends. Germline V gene sequence: CDR1 LGHNA, CDR2 YSLEER. This CDR3 is 16 amino acids long. The DNA of the CDR3 is TGCGCCAGCAGCCCAAGCGGGGCGGTAGCTAACTATGGCTACACCTTC. Translated, it gives CASSPSGAVANYGYTF.

This clonotype has at least ten counts. The V call is TRBV19, the J call TRBJ2-5; D remains unclear. CDR1 and CDR2 from the germline V gene are LNHDA and SQIVND (reference sequence). This CDR3 comprises 14 residues. Trimming left V 3 bases short and J 4 bases short, with 12 bases between. The CDR3 bases are TGTGCCAGTAGTATCCGGTCGGGTGGAGAGACCCAGTACTTC. Translating gives CASSIRSGGETQYF. Based on the CDR3 plus reference TRBV19 and TRBJ2-5, the full variable domain is DGGITQSPKYLFRKEGQNVTLSCEQNLNHDAMYWYRQDPGQGLRLIYYSQIVNDFQKGDIAEGYSVSREKKESFPLTVTSAQKNPTAFYLCASSIRSGGETQYFGPGTRLLVL.

This clonotype was seen a handful of times. This chain uses TRBV6-5 with TRBJ1-2; D call uncertain. The CDR3 has 14 residues. The germline gives CDR1 MNHEY, CDR2 SVGAGI. With 0 bases removed from V and 3 bases from J, the gap between germline ends came to 8 bases. The CDR3 coding sequence is TGTGCCAGCAGTTACTCGATCCCGTACTATGGCTACACCTTC. It codes for CASSYSIPYYGYTF.

V is TRBV5-1 and J is TRBJ1-2; 9 nucleotides match TRBD1. Losses at the gene ends were 9 bases for V and 7 bases for J; bases not matched to a gene: 7. Germline CDR1 and CDR2: SGHRS and YFSETQ. This CDR3 has 12 amino acids. CDR3 amino acids: CATGQGPGGYTF. CDR3 DNA: TGCGCCACTGGACAGGGGCCGGGTGGCTACACCTTC.

The rearrangement links TRBV15 to TRBJ2-3; 11 bases map to TRBD2. Germline assignment: CDR1 LNHNV and CDR2 YYDKDF (reference sequence). Unmatched junction bases numbered 12, after V lost 3 bases and J lost 4 bases. This CDR3 is 18 amino acids long. CDR3 sequence reads: CATSRGTSGGGSADTQYF. The CDR3 DNA sequence: TGTGCCACCAGCAGGGGGACTAGCGGAGGGGGGTCGGCAGATACGCAGTATTTT.

The rearrangement joins TRBV19 to TRBJ2-7; the D is unclear. Per germline, CDR1 LNHDA and CDR2 SQIVND (reference sequence). The CDR3 extends over 14 amino acids. The V gene lost 5 bases and the J gene lost 3 bases, with 14 bases spanning the gap. The CDR3 nucleotides are TGTGCCAGTAGTCCCTCGACGTCTAACTACGAGCAGTACTTC. This gives the protein CASSPSTSNYEQYF.

The table lists this clonotype with a few counts. The gene calls are TRBV6-5 and TRBJ2-2, with D uncertain. The CDR3 runs 15 residues. V was pared by 4 bases and J by 4 bases, with 13 bases between. Germline values: CDR1 MNHEY, CDR2 SVGAGI. The CDR3 loop reads CASSWGPDGTGELFF. CDR3 coding DNA: TGTGCCAGCAGTTGGGGTCCAGATGGCACCGGGGAGCTGTTTTTT.

This clonotype was seen more than once but under ten times. The chain links TRBV19 to TRBJ1-1; 9 nucleotides line up with TRBD1. V lost 3 bases, J lost 5 bases, and 7 bases stayed unmatched. CDR3 length: 15 amino acids. The germline CDR1 and CDR2 sequences are LNHDA and SQIVND (reference sequence). CDR3 loop: CASSIAHRGLTEAFF. CDR3 bases: TGTGCCAGTAGTATTGCCCACAGGGGGCTTACTGAAGCTTTCTTT.

The table lists this clonotype with many counts. The J gene is TRBJ2-5, the V gene TRBV29-1, with 7 positions matching TRBD1. The germline CDR1 and CDR2 sequences are SQVTM and ANQGSEA. CDR3 length: 14 residues. Unmatched junction bases numbered 9, after V lost 6 bases and J lost 2 bases. The CDR3 reads CSVGTASRQETQYF. Here the CDR3 DNA reads TGCAGCGTCGGGACAGCATCAAGACAAGAGACCCAGTACTTC.

The chain couples TRBV29-1 to TRBJ2-7, with D maybe TRBD2 (8 bases). The length of the CDR3 is 14 residues. V was pared by 1 base and J by 3 bases, with 13 bases between. CDR1 is SQVTM and CDR2 is ANQGSEA in the germline V gene. In nucleotides, the CDR3 is TGCAGCGTTGAAGGGGACAGCGGGAGCTACGAGCAGTACTTC. The encoded protein is CSVEGDSGSYEQYF.

The chain links TRBV7-2 to TRBJ2-5, with 9 bases identical to TRBD1. The junction had 5 bases not matched to a gene; V was cut back by 1 base and J by 5 bases. This CDR3 is 15 amino acids long. The V gene's germline CDR1 is SGHTA and CDR2 FQGNSA. This CDR3 reads CASSLDRGRRETQYF. The CDR3 DNA is TGTGCCAGCAGCTTAGACAGGGGGCGGAGGGAGACCCAGTACTTC.

This clonotype was detected many times. The V call is TRBV7-2, the J call TRBJ1-2, with 9 bases matching TRBD1. Unmatched junction bases numbered 11, after V lost 2 bases and J lost 4 bases. Germline V gene sequence: CDR1 SGHTA, CDR2 FQGNSA. The CDR3 is 17 amino acids. The CDR3 reads CASSLRRLGGQGYGYTF. CDR3 sequence (DNA): TGTGCCAGCAGCTTAAGACGACTCGGGGGACAGGGCTATGGCTACACCTTC.

The sample holds one count of this clonotype. V gene TRBV6-5 combines with J gene TRBJ1-2; TRBD1 aligns across 7 bases. V lost 2 bases and J lost 4; bases outside the gene matches: 16. Germline assignment: CDR1 MNHEY and CDR2 SVGAGI. The CDR3 extends over 18 amino acids. The CDR3, as DNA: TGTGCCAGCAGTTACGTAGGGACAGCCCCGGGAGGGGGCTATGGCTACACCTTC. Encoded protein: CASSYVGTAPGGGYGYTF.

This clonotype has at least ten counts. This sequence joins TRBV2 and TRBJ1-2, with D perhaps matching TRBD1 (6 bases). Germline lookup yields CDR1 SNHLY and CDR2 FYNNEI. CDR3 length: 16 residues. Trimming shortened V by 8 bases and J by 8 bases, and 27 bases separated the two germline ends. CDR3 sequence reads: CASGRDTAINVLGYTF. Written as DNA, the CDR3 is TGTGCCAGCGGACGGGACACCGCGATAAACGTGCTGGGCTACACCTTC. The full variable domain, completed using reference TRBV2 and TRBJ1-2, is EPEVTQTPSHQVTQMGQEVILRCVPISNHLYFYWYRQILGQKVEFLVSFYNNEISEKSEIFDDQFSVERPDGSNFTLKIRSTKLEDSAMYFCASGRDTAINVLGYTFGSGTRLTVV.

This chain links TRBV11-1 with TRBJ2-7, with D tentatively TRBD2 (6 bases). From germline, CDR1 is SGHAT and CDR2 FQDESV (reference sequence). Deletions cut 5 bases from V and 4 bases from J, with 12 bases between. The CDR3 consists of 13 residues. Written as DNA, the CDR3 is TGTGCCAGCAGCCACCGGGAGCGGTACGAGCAGTACTTC. As protein: CASSHRERYEQYF.

The chain couples TRBV5-1 to TRBJ1-1, with D possibly TRBD1 on 6 matching bases. In germline, CDR1 is SGHRS, CDR2 YFSETQ. There are 14 residues in the CDR3. V lost 4 bases and J 5 bases, leaving 15 bases between the germline ends. CDR3 residues: CASSPPGRGTEAFF. The CDR3 DNA reads TGCGCCAGCAGCCCCCCGGGGAGGGGGACTGAAGCTTTCTTT.

This clonotype was detected many times. This chain joins TRBV6-6 and TRBJ1-5, with TRBD1 identical over 8 bases. Germline-derived CDR1 and CDR2 are MNHNY and SVGAGI (reference sequence). The CDR3 length is 16 residues. After removal of 7 bases from V and 0 bases from J, the junction contained 8 bases not matched to a gene. The CDR3 DNA sequence: TGTGCCAGCAACCCCGGGACAGGAGCTAGCAATCAGCCCCAGCATTTT. This gives the protein CASNPGTGASNQPQHF.

Regarding this clonotype: Just one base apart from a much larger clone, this may be a read error. The chain joins TRBV2 to TRBJ2-2; D remains unclear. Germline CDR1 SNHLY, CDR2 FYNNEI. Trimming pared 5 bases from V and 5 bases from J, leaving 15 bases between. This CDR3 region has 15 residues. CDR3 nucleotides: TGTGCCAGCAGTTTTCGAACGCTGCCTACCGGGGAGCTGTTTTTT. It specifies CASSFRTLPTGELFF.

The chain couples TRBV11-3 to TRBJ1-2; no definite D call. The ends were cut back, 4 bases at V and 4 bases at J, with 13 bases in the middle. The V gene's germline CDR1 is SGHNT and CDR2 YENEEA. This CDR3 has 14 residues. As DNA, the CDR3 is TGTGCCAGCAGCTCCGGTACGGACGGCTATGGCTACACCTTC. Encoded protein: CASSSGTDGYGYTF.

The rearrangement uses TRBV2 and TRBJ1-2; D is undetermined. Trimming cost V 6 bases and J 5 bases, with 10 bases left between them. This CDR3 region has 12 residues. Germline CDR1 and CDR2: SNHLY and FYNNEI. The CDR3 coding sequence is TGTGCCAGCAGGCCGGGATTGTATGGCTACACCTTC. Translating it yields CASRPGLYGYTF.

The chain joins TRBV6-5 to TRBJ2-6; perhaps TRBD1 as D (5 bases). This CDR3 region has 15 residues. Germline lookup yields CDR1 MNHEY and CDR2 SVGAGI. The ends were cut back, 0 bases at V and 5 bases at J, with 8 bases in the middle. CDR3 amino acids: CASSYSGVRANVLTF. In DNA form, the CDR3 reads TGTGCCAGCAGTTACTCAGGGGTTCGGGCCAACGTCCTGACTTTC.

The chain is built from TRBV7-9 and TRBJ2-5; the match to TRBD2 covers 7 bases. The CDR3 is made up of 15 amino acids. The germline V gene encodes CDR1 SEHNR and CDR2 FQNEAQ (reference sequence). V dropped 1 base and J dropped 4; count of bases not matched to a gene: 6. CDR3 sequence: CASSLVMAGAETQYF. In DNA, the CDR3 is TGTGCCAGCAGCTTAGTGATGGCGGGAGCAGAGACCCAGTACTTC.

The chain joins TRBV29-1 to TRBJ2-1; D call uncertain. The CDR3 covers 13 residues. V was pared by 5 bases and J by 0 bases, with 8 bases between. CDR1 and CDR2 (germline): SQVTM, ANQGSEA. The CDR3 sequence: CSVSRNSYNEQFF. The DNA for the CDR3 is TGCAGCGTTTCTCGAAACTCCTACAATGAGCAGTTCTTC.